The 28 T cell receptor beta chains below were found in one sample sequenced in a study of early T cells in non-severe SARS-CoV-2 infection. A single record per CDR3 protein comes from TCRdb applying MiXCR to the 5' RACE reads. The sample carries roughly 32,000 distinct CDR3 sequences, about 10% recorded once. The material sequenced was whole blood. Every receptor here comes from an adult who was a healthcare worker with PCR-confirmed SARS-CoV-2 infection or an uninfected control (not recorded which).

This clonotype showed up just a few times. The V and J genes are TRBV3-1 and TRBJ1-4, with D unresolved. The V gene lost 2 bases and the J gene lost 5 bases, with 12 bases spanning the gap. Germline V lookup: CDR1 LGHDT, CDR2 YNNKEL (reference sequence). The CDR3 consists of 15 residues. The CDR3: CASSQFGVGNEKLFF. The CDR3 DNA reads as TGTGCCAGCAGCCAATTCGGGGTGGGGAATGAAAAACTGTTTTTT.

This clonotype turned up a few times. The chain couples TRBV12-3 or TRBV12-4 to TRBJ2-7, with 10 positions matching TRBD1. Germline trimming cut 5 bases from V and 8 bases from J; bases unmatched to any gene: 6. The CDR3 is 13 amino acids. The CDR3 sequence: CASSPPGQGKQYF. The CDR3 DNA reads TGTGCCAGCAGTCCTCCGGGACAGGGGAAGCAGTACTTC.

J is TRBJ2-7 and V is TRBV21-1. TRBV21-1 has pseudogene status. The CDR3 runs 12 residues. The CDR3 sequence: CASSKGDYEQYF. CDR3 coding DNA: TGTGCCAGCAGCAAAGGGGACTACGAGCAGTACTTC.

The gene calls are TRBV6-2 or TRBV6-3 and TRBJ1-1; D is undetermined. This CDR3 spans 14 amino acids. Germline V lookup: CDR1 MNHEY, CDR2 SVGEGT. Deletions cut 0 bases from V and 10 bases from J, with 15 bases between. The CDR3 sequence is CASSYSSQPVAAFF. The CDR3 DNA sequence: TGTGCCAGCAGTTACTCTTCCCAGCCGGTCGCAGCTTTCTTT.

This clonotype was recorded at least ten times. The chain carries TRBV20-1 and TRBJ2-7; D might be TRBD1 or TRBD2, each matching 6 bases. CDR1 and CDR2 (germline): DFQATT, SNEGSKA (reference sequence). V was shortened by 1 base and J by 4 bases, with 14 bases between the two germline ends. CDR3 length: 14 amino acids. CDR3 DNA sequence: TGCAGTGCTAGAGGTGCCAGGGGACTTTACGAGCAGTACTTC. It yields the protein CSARGARGLYEQYF.

The table lists this clonotype with many counts. The chain uses TRBV9 and TRBJ2-2, with D possibly matching TRBD1 (6 bases). Per the germline V gene, CDR1 is SGDLS and CDR2 is YYNGEE. V gave up 0 bases and J gave up 5 bases, with 17 bases separating them. The length of the CDR3 is 17 residues. The CDR3 DNA follows: TGTGCCAGCAGCGTAGCTGTAGGGGGAAGAGTAACCGGGGAGCTGTTTTTT. Translated, it gives CASSVAVGGRVTGELFF.

This clonotype was found a few times. The gene calls are TRBV6-5 and TRBJ1-2, with D perhaps matching TRBD1 (6 bases). The CDR3 loop spans 17 amino acids. Germline V gene data show CDR1 as MNHEY and CDR2 as SVGAGI. V dropped 2 bases and J dropped 2 bases, with 18 bases sitting between them. DNA for the CDR3: TGTGCCAGCAGTTACCAAGTGGGGGGGCCAGGAAACTATGGCTACACCTTC. It specifies CASSYQVGGPGNYGYTF.

The chain couples TRBV7-8 to TRBJ2-1, with TRBD2 identical over 11 bases. Germline V lookup: CDR1 SGHVS, CDR2 FQNEAQ. The CDR3 is made up of 15 amino acids. J gave up 5 bases and V 3 bases, and 3 bases lay outside the gene matches. CDR3: CASSFRLAGNNEQFF. The CDR3 DNA is TGTGCCAGCAGCTTTCGACTAGCGGGGAACAATGAGCAGTTCTTC.

CDR3 DNA: TGTGCCAGCAGCCTAGCGGGGGTTCAGACCCAGTACTTC. It specifies CASSLAGVQTQYF. The chain joins TRBV11-3 to TRBJ2-5; 10 positions agree with TRBD2. Per germline, CDR1 SGHNT and CDR2 YENEEA. The length of the CDR3 is 13 residues. The V and J ends lost 5 bases and 6 bases, in that order; junction bases with no gene match: 3.

This clonotype came up many times. The genes are TRBV10-1 and TRBJ2-1; TRBD2 aligns across 7 bases. V lost 3 bases and J lost 4; bases outside the gene matches: 6. Germline V gives CDR1 WNHNN, CDR2 SYGVQD (reference sequence). CDR3 length: 15 residues. This CDR3 reads CASSDGLAVYNEQFF. CDR3 nucleotides: TGCGCCAGCAGTGATGGTCTAGCGGTATACAATGAGCAGTTCTTC.

The CDR3 sequence is CASGLSIREAFF. DNA of the CDR3: TGTGCTAGTGGTTTGTCGATCAGGGAAGCTTTCTTT. The chain employs TRBV12-5 and TRBJ1-1, with D unresolved. This CDR3 contains 12 residues. Germline V gives CDR1 LGHNT, CDR2 FRNRAP. V lost 2 bases, J lost 8 bases, and 9 bases lay in between.

The sample holds a few counts of this clonotype. The chain has TRBV9 and TRBJ1-2, with unresolved D. Trimming took off 3 bases at V and 4 bases at J, with 10 bases between the two ends. The germline V gene has CDR1 SGDLS and CDR2 YYNGEE. The CDR3 extends over 13 amino acids. This CDR3 reads CASSEDGPYGYTF. In nucleotides, the CDR3 is TGTGCCAGCAGCGAGGACGGCCCCTATGGCTACACCTTC.

This clonotype was seen at least ten times. V and J are TRBV6-6 and TRBJ2-5, with D unclear. With 6 bases removed from V and 0 bases from J, the gap between germline ends came to 2 bases. The V gene's germline CDR1 is MNHNY and CDR2 SVGAGI (reference sequence). This CDR3 is built from 11 residues. The CDR3 sequence is CASSYQETQYF. The CDR3, as DNA: TGTGCCAGCAGCTACCAAGAGACCCAGTACTTC.

This clonotype was seen at least ten times. The gene calls are TRBV27 and TRBJ1-4; tentative D call: TRBD1 (5 bases). V was cut by 6 bases and J by 1 base, with 9 bases left in between. Germline V gives CDR1 MNHEY, CDR2 SMNVEV (reference sequence). The CDR3 extends over 14 amino acids. In nucleotides, the CDR3 is TGTGCCAGCAGCTGGGGGGGAACTAATGAAAAACTGTTTTTT. Translation: CASSWGGTNEKLFF.

There are many counts of this clonotype. The J gene is TRBJ1-1, the V gene TRBV11-2, with D unresolved. With 1 base removed from V and 11 bases from J, the gap between germline ends came to 17 bases. CDR1 and CDR2 (germline): SGHAT, FQNNGV. The CDR3 spans 14 residues. CDR3 DNA sequence: TGTGCCAGCAGCTTAGTGTCGGCAGGAAGGGAGGCTTTCTTT. Its translation: CASSLVSAGREAFF.

The chain employs TRBV7-9 and TRBJ1-4; no clear D gene. CDR1 is SEHNR and CDR2 is FQNEAQ in the germline V gene (reference sequence). V was cut by 3 bases and J by 4 bases, with 6 bases left in between. The CDR3 has 13 amino acids. The CDR3 loop reads CASSFLSNEKLFF. The CDR3 region has the DNA TGTGCCAGCAGCTTTCTGAGTAATGAAAAACTGTTTTTT.

The chain links TRBV9 to TRBJ2-7; TRBD1 aligns across 9 bases. The CDR3 covers 13 residues. With 3 bases clipped from V and 7 bases from J, the junction kept 5 bases outside the gene matches. The germline V gene has CDR1 SGDLS and CDR2 YYNGEE. For the CDR3, the DNA is TGTGCCAGCAGCGGAACAGGGGGCCGGGAGCAGTACTTC. Translating gives CASSGTGGREQYF. Full variable domain (missing parts from reference TRBV9 and TRBJ2-7): DSGVTQTPKHLITATGQRVTLRCSPRSGDLSVYWYQQSLDQGLQFLIQYYNGEERAKGNILERFSAQQFPDLHSELNLSSLELGDSALYFCASSGTGGREQYFGPGTRLTVT.

The V and J genes are TRBV6-5 and TRBJ1-5, with 8 bases matching TRBD1. Germline V lookup: CDR1 MNHEY, CDR2 SVGAGI. V was pared by 6 bases and J by 7 bases, with 11 bases of the junction left unmatched. This CDR3 spans 15 amino acids. The CDR3 protein is CASSPAGGYRQPQHF. The CDR3 DNA reads TGTGCCAGCAGCCCTGCAGGGGGCTATCGCCAGCCCCAGCATTTT.

Many counts were recorded for this clonotype. The V and J genes are TRBV30 and TRBJ1-2; D unresolved. V gave up 0 bases and J gave up 7 bases, with 9 bases separating them. The CDR3 loop spans 12 amino acids. CDR1 is GTSNPN, CDR2 SVGIG, per germline (reference sequence). This CDR3 reads CAWSVQSGGYTF. In DNA form, the CDR3 reads TGTGCCTGGAGTGTACAATCAGGTGGCTACACCTTC.

In its sample, this clonotype was seen many times. The V and J genes are TRBV10-3 and TRBJ1-1; TRBD1 matches 8 bases. V lost 10 bases, J lost 1 base, and 8 bases stayed unmatched. This CDR3 is 14 amino acids long. The germline V gene has CDR1 ENHRY and CDR2 SYGVKD. CDR3 sequence (DNA): TGTGCCACCTCGTGGGGGACAGGGAACACTGAAGCTTTCTTT. This translates into CATSWGTGNTEAFF.

This clonotype was seen a handful of times. The chain combines TRBV20-1 with TRBJ2-3; 10 bases are a match to TRBD1. The V segment lost 5 bases and the J segment 5 bases; nucleotides outside the gene matches: 7. Germline lookup yields CDR1 DFQATT and CDR2 SNEGSKA (reference sequence). This CDR3 has 14 residues. CDR3 sequence reads: CSALRQGAKDTQYF. The CDR3, as DNA: TGCAGTGCTCTCCGACAGGGGGCGAAAGATACGCAGTATTTT.

This clonotype was detected many times. This chain joins TRBV7-3 and TRBJ1-6; D is ambiguous. From germline, CDR1 is SGHTA and CDR2 FQGTGA. V lost 5 bases and J lost 7, with 9 bases in between. The CDR3 loop spans 13 amino acids. CDR3 in amino acids: CASSTNINSPLHF. DNA of the CDR3: TGTGCCAGCAGCACCAACATCAATTCACCCCTCCACTTT.

The chain combines TRBV7-2 with TRBJ2-7; a weak D match, TRBD2 (7 bases). Germline V gene sequence: CDR1 SGHTA, CDR2 FQGNSA. Trimming left V 0 bases short and J 3 bases short, with 9 bases between. The CDR3 sequence is 14 residues long. The CDR3 DNA reads as TGTGCCAGCAGCTTAGCAGGGGGGGACTACGAGCAGTACTTC. It encodes CASSLAGGDYEQYF.

This clonotype was counted at least ten times. This rearrangement joins TRBV11-2 to TRBJ2-1; 9 bases agree with TRBD2. CDR3 length: 16 amino acids. The germline CDR1 and CDR2 sequences are SGHAT and FQNNGV. V was clipped by 5 bases and J by 9 bases; unmatched bases: 14. CDR3 region: CASSRTGTSPWGEQFF. Written as DNA, the CDR3 is TGTGCCAGCAGCCGAACGGGGACTAGCCCATGGGGTGAGCAGTTCTTC.

This clonotype was recorded many times. The chain joins TRBV3-1 to TRBJ1-5; the D gene is possibly TRBD1 (5 bases). The CDR3 runs 14 residues. The germline V gene encodes CDR1 LGHDT and CDR2 YNNKEL (reference sequence). Deletions cut 4 bases from V and 4 bases from J, with 11 bases between. CDR3 DNA: TGTGCCAGCAGCCCGAAGGGGTGGAATCAGCCCCAGCATTTT. It encodes CASSPKGWNQPQHF.

This chain's CDR3 is CASSPPGSSYEQYF. Written as DNA, the CDR3 is TGTGCCAGCAGTCCTCCGGGGTCTTCCTACGAGCAGTACTTC. The chain joins TRBV28 to TRBJ2-7; TRBD2 might be the D (5 bases). CDR3 length: 14 amino acids. The V gene's germline CDR1 is MDHEN and CDR2 SYDVKM. V lost 5 bases and J 1 base, leaving 12 bases between the germline ends.

This sequence joins TRBV7-9 and TRBJ2-1, with 7 bases identical to TRBD2. This CDR3 is built from 14 residues. Germline V gene sequence: CDR1 SEHNR, CDR2 FQNEAQ (reference sequence). Germline trimming cut 3 bases from V and 10 bases from J; bases unmatched to any gene: 9. CDR3 DNA sequence: TGTGCCAGCAGCTTGGGGGACTACCTCGGAGAGCAGTTCTTC. Translating gives CASSLGDYLGEQFF.

This clonotype was observed many times. CDR3 protein: CASSSLAGSNEQYF. The CDR3 DNA is TGTGCCAGTAGTAGCCTAGCGGGGTCAAACGAGCAGTACTTC. The gene calls are TRBV19 and TRBJ2-7; 9 bases agree with TRBD2. The CDR3 has 14 amino acids. Germline CDR1 LNHDA, CDR2 SQIVND (reference sequence). The ends lost 4 bases at V and 5 bases at J; junction bases unmatched: 6.